This T cell receptor (beta chain) was captured by sequencing in a study of patients and donors after allogeneic stem cell transplantation (TCRdb year 2020). According to the germline V gene (reference sequence), CDR1 reads DFQATT and CDR2 reads SNEGSKA. The CDR3 runs 15 residues from the cysteine to the phenylalanine. CDR3 DNA is the only sequence kept; it has 45 bases, read in frame from the first base. V gives up 3 bases and J gives up 0 bases, and the segment between their germline ends measures 11 bases. The library was generated by RT-PCR. Sequencing used a NextSeq 550. The public reads were run again by TCRdb, first through fastp at Q25 and then through MiXCR, and only productive beta chains were kept. For every CDR3 protein sequence, its rows merge into one entry that carries the most common genes and DNA. Across this sample there are 40,000 to 45,000 distinct CDR3 sequences, with over 25% seen only once. The leading ten clones occupy about two thirds of the sample.

With respect to this clonotype: Its antigen remains unidentified. No base quality values were provided; no much bigger clone lies one nucleotide off.

The sample comprised blood, either unsorted or a sorted T cell fraction (not recorded which). The rearrangement joined TRBV20-1 to TRBJ1-4; matching of 5 bases hints at TRBD1 as the D gene. The TCR sequence derives from a human donor who was either an allogeneic HSCT recipient or a stem cell or donor lymphocyte infusion donor (not recorded which). It is not recorded whose cells these are; they may come from a transplant donor. The bases read TGCAGTGCTAGGGACCCGACAGCAACTAATGAAAAACTGTTTTTT. Protein translation: CSARDPTATNEKLFF.